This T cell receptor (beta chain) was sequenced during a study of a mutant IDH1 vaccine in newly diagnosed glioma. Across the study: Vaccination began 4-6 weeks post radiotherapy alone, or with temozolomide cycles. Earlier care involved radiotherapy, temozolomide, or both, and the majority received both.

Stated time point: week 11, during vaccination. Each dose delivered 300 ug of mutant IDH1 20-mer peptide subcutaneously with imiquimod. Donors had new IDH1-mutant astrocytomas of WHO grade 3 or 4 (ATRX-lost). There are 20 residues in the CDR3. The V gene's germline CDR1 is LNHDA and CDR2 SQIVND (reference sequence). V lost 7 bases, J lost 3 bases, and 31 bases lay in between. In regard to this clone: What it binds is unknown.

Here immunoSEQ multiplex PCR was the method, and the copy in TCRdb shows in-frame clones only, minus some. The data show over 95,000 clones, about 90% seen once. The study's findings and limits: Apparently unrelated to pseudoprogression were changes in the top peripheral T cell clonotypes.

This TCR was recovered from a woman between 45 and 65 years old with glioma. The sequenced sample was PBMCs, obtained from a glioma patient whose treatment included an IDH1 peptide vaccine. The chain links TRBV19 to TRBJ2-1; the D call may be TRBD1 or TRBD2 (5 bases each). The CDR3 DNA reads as TGTGCCAGTACCAACACGGCGCTAGGGACCGACAGTGGCTTCTACAATGAGCAGTTCTTC. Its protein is CASTNTALGTDSGFYNEQFF.